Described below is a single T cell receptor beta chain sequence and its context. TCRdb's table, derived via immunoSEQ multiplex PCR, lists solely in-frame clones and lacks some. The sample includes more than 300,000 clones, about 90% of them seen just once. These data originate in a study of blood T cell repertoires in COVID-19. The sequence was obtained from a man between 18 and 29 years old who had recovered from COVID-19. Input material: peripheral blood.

The CDR3 DNA follows: TGTGCCTGGAGTGTACTAAGGACTGGAGGCTACACCTTC. Encoded protein: CAWSVLRTGGYTF. The chain employs TRBV30 and TRBJ1-2; D remains unclear. CDR1 GTSNPN and CDR2 SVGIG come from the germline V gene (reference sequence). This CDR3 is built from 13 residues. Between the trimmed V and J ends, which lost 0 bases and 8 bases, there was a span of 13 bases.